The source of this TCR beta chain is a study of cytomegalovirus exposure and HLA in healthy donors. Turning to the study itself: For the approximately 360 genotyped donors, more than 80% fell within the Caucasian-associated ancestry cluster. Study outcomes and limitations: The study flagged approximately 180 TCR beta chains as cytomegalovirus-associated.

In the PCR, 60 Vbeta and 13 Jbeta primers were used. The protocol was immunoSEQ multiplex PCR, while the TCRdb copy is restricted to in-frame clones and leaves out a portion. The sample holds 100,000 or so clones, roughly four fifths seen once. Donors showed nominal health when sampled, although they likely had unrecorded immune exposures. To note about this clone: Its specificity is not known.

Trimming cost V 2 bases and J 4 bases; bases outside gene matches: 2. The CDR3 length is 14 residues. The V gene's germline CDR1 is MNHNS and CDR2 SASEGT. The TCR was taken from a middle-aged man in good health and CMV-seropositive. The chain recombines TRBV6-1 with TRBJ1-3; 7 nucleotides match TRBD1. The sequencing sample was made of PBMCs. The CDR3 nucleotides read TGTGCCAGCAGTGAACTGGGACAGGGAAACACCATATATTTT. This translates into CASSELGQGNTIYF.